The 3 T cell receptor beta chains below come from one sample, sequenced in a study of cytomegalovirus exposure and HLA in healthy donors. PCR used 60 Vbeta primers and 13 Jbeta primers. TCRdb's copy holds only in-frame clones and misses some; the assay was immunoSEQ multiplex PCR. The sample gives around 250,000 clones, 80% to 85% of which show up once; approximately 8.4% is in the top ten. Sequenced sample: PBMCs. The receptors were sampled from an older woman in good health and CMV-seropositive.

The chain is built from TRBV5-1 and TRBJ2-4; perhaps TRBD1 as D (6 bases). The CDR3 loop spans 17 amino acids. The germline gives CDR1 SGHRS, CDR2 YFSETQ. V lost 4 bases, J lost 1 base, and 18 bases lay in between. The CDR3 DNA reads TGCGCCAGCAGCCCGGAAGCAGGGGCCCTTGCCAAAAACATTCAGTACTTC. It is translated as CASSPEAGALAKNIQYF.

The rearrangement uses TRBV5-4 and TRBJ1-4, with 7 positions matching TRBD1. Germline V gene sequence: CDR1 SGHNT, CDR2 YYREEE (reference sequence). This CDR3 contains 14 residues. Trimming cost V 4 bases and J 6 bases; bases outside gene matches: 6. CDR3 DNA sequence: TGTGCCAGCAGCCAAGACAGGGATCATGAAAAACTGTTTTTT. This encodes CASSQDRDHEKLFF.

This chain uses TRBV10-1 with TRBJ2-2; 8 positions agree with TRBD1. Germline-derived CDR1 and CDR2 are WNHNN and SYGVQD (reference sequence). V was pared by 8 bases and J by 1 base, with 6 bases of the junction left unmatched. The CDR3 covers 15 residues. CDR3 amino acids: CASGTGTGNTGELFF. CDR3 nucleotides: TGCGCCAGCGGGACCGGGACAGGGAACACCGGGGAGCTGTTTTTT.